The 28 T cell receptor beta chains below come from one sample, sequenced in a study of cytomegalovirus exposure and HLA in healthy donors (dated by TCRdb to about 2017). Library preparation employed the immunoSEQ multiplex PCR assay. A mixture of 60 forward primers for TCR Vbeta segments and 13 reverse primers for TCR Jbeta segments was used in the multiplex PCR. The clones in this table, taken by TCRdb from immuneACCESS, are in-frame only. Not every clone is retained; where verified, under half of the shortfall comes from an unresolved V gene, and the cause of the rest is unknown. The sample data list about 110,000 clones, and around 73% of these were observed just once. The ten largest clones take up roughly 8.2% of the sample. Sequenced sample: PBMCs. The receptors here all came from a young man in good health and CMV-seronegative.

On this clone: One end of the junction fails to match germline, which may point to a read error. J is TRBJ2-3 and V is TRBV5-1, with 8 bases that match TRBD2. CDR1 and CDR2 from the germline V gene are SGHRS and YFSETQ. This CDR3 has 16 amino acids. CDR3 protein: CTSSWGSGTRVDTQYF. The CDR3 DNA reads TGCACCAGCAGCTGGGGTAGTGGGACTAGAGTAGATACGCAGTATTTT.

This clone has just a few counts. V gene TRBV5-1 combines with J gene TRBJ2-1; 9 nucleotides align to TRBD1. This CDR3 has 15 residues. Germline V gene data show CDR1 as SGHRS and CDR2 as YFSETQ. V dropped 4 bases and J dropped 5; count of bases not matched to a gene: 7. The CDR3 is CASSPGQGRDNEQFF. The CDR3 coding sequence is TGCGCCAGCAGCCCCGGACAGGGGAGGGACAATGAGCAGTTCTTC.

A few counts support this clone. V gene TRBV29-1 combines with J gene TRBJ2-5; TRBD1 matches 7 bases. Germline CDR1 SQVTM, CDR2 ANQGSEA. The CDR3 sequence is 13 residues long. V trimming: 7 bases; J trimming: 1 base; junction bases outside the gene matches: 6. Written as DNA, the CDR3 is TGCAGCGCCCCCGGACAGGTCCAAGAGACCCAGTACTTC. This translates into CSAPGQVQETQYF.

The chain recombines TRBV7-9 with TRBJ1-3, with 7 bases aligning to TRBD1. This CDR3 contains 12 residues. Germline CDR1 SEHNR, CDR2 FQNEAQ (reference sequence). J lost 15 bases, V lost 1 base, and 6 bases had no gene match. The chain's CDR3 is CASSLETGVRYF. CDR3 DNA: TGTGCCAGCAGCTTAGAAACAGGGGTCCGATATTTT.

V is TRBV30 and J is TRBJ2-5; possibly TRBD1 for D (7 bases). The J call may not be correct, given that the DNA end is closer to TRBJ2-7. CDR1 and CDR2 from the germline V gene are GTSNPN and SVGIG (reference sequence). The CDR3 contains 13 residues. The CDR3 DNA sequence: TGTGCCTGGGGGGGCCAGGGGGGCTACGAGCAGTACTTC. Translation gives CAWGGQGGYEQYF.

The CDR3 sequence is CAWSPGTETGELFF. CDR3 DNA: TGTGCCTGGAGTCCCGGGACAGAAACCGGGGAGCTGTTTTTT. This chain connects TRBV30 to TRBJ2-2; 7 bases map to TRBD1. V lost 2 bases to trimming and J lost 5 bases; unmatched junction nucleotides: 5. There are 14 residues in the CDR3. Germline CDR1 and CDR2: GTSNPN and SVGIG (reference sequence). Looking up the rest from reference TRBV30 and TRBJ2-2 gives the full variable domain: SQTIHQWPATLVQPVGSPLSLECTVEGTSNPNLYWYRQAAGRGLQLLFYSVGIGQISSEVPQNLSASRPQDRQFILSSKKLLLSDSGFYLCAWSPGTETGELFFGEGSRLTVL.

The genes are TRBV5-6 and TRBJ2-7; D might be TRBD1 (6 bases). This CDR3 comprises 13 residues. V lost 4 bases and J 4 bases, leaving 12 bases between the germline ends. From germline, CDR1 is SGHDT and CDR2 YYEEEE. The CDR3 region is CASSPPTGYEQYF. The CDR3 DNA sequence: TGTGCCAGCAGCCCCCCCACAGGGTACGAGCAGTACTTC.

The V call is TRBV6-1, the J call TRBJ1-2, with D perhaps TRBD1 (6 bases). V lost 1 base to trimming and J lost 4 bases, with 13 bases between them. The CDR3 has 15 residues. In germline, CDR1 is MNHNS, CDR2 SASEGT. Here the CDR3 DNA reads TGTGCCAGCAGTGAAGGGGGGGGCGCCGGCTATGGCTACACCTTC. It translates to CASSEGGGAGYGYTF.

The chain uses TRBV28 and TRBJ1-1, with no clear D. This CDR3 is built from 11 residues. Germline loops: CDR1 MDHEN, CDR2 SYDVKM. V lost 7 bases and J lost 11, with 14 bases in between. The CDR3 protein is CASISAREAFF. The CDR3 nucleotides read TGTGCCAGCATTTCCGCCCGCGAGGCTTTCTTT.

The V and J genes are TRBV14 and TRBJ1-1; no firm D call. The CDR3 has 14 amino acids. In germline, CDR1 is SGHDN, CDR2 FVKESK. With 0 bases removed from V and 4 bases from J, the gap between germline ends came to 9 bases. CDR3 region: CASSQELRSTEAFF. CDR3 coding DNA: TGTGCCAGCAGCCAAGAGTTACGTAGCACTGAAGCTTTCTTT. The full variable domain, its missing parts supplied by reference TRBV14 and TRBJ1-1, is EAGVTQFPSHSVIEKGQTVTLRCDPISGHDNLYWYRRVMGKEIKFLLHFVKESKQDESGMPNNRFLAERTGGTYSTLKVQPAELEDSGVYFCASSQELRSTEAFFGQGTRLTVV.

CDR3 coding DNA: TGCAGTGCTCTAGACTACGAGCAGTACTTC. This translates into CSALDYEQYF. V is TRBV20-1 and J is TRBJ2-7; D not certain. The CDR3 is 10 amino acids. V was clipped by 5 bases and J by 3 bases, with 5 bases between them. Per the germline V gene, CDR1 is DFQATT and CDR2 is SNEGSKA (reference sequence).

This sequence joins TRBV6-5 and TRBJ2-1, with TRBD1 identical over 9 bases. Germline values: CDR1 MNHEY, CDR2 SVGAGI. The CDR3 spans 16 residues. V lost 1 base to trimming and J lost 7 bases; unmatched junction nucleotides: 8. In DNA form, the CDR3 reads TGTGCCAGCAGTTACTACATACAGGGGGCGCGGAATGAGCAGTTCTTC. Residues: CASSYYIQGARNEQFF.

The V call is TRBV6-5, the J call TRBJ2-7, with a tentative D call TRBD2 (7 bases). CDR1 and CDR2 from the germline V gene are MNHEY and SVGAGI. The CDR3 is made up of 14 amino acids. V shed 6 bases and J shed 7 bases, with 19 bases lying between them. The CDR3 region is CASSYRGGGREQYF. CDR3 bases: TGTGCCAGCAGCTACCGGGGAGGGGGACGTGAGCAGTACTTC.

As DNA, the CDR3 is TGTGCCAGCAGTGTAGACAGGGGCTCCTACGAGCAGTACTTC. Translating it yields CASSVDRGSYEQYF. The chain recombines TRBV28 with TRBJ2-5, with 8 bases aligning to TRBD1. With the DNA end fitting TRBJ2-7 better, the J assignment may be wrong. This CDR3 has 14 amino acids. Looked up from germline, CDR1 is MDHEN and CDR2 is SYDVKM.

The chain joins TRBV25-1 to TRBJ2-1; D gene ambiguous. CDR1 is MGHDK, CDR2 SYGVNS, per germline. The CDR3 sequence is 12 residues long. V was pared by 4 bases and J by 9 bases, with 10 bases between. DNA for the CDR3: TGTGCCAGCAGTGTACAGTTTCCTGAGCAGTTCTTC. It yields the protein CASSVQFPEQFF.

This chain uses TRBV7-3 with TRBJ2-1, with 7 bases that match TRBD2. Trimming cost V 0 bases and J 9 bases; bases outside gene matches: 2. Germline loops: CDR1 SGHTA, CDR2 FQGTGA. The CDR3 is 13 amino acids. The CDR3 DNA is TGTGCCAGCAGCTTAACGGGAGGGACTGAGCAGTTCTTC. Translation gives CASSLTGGTEQFF.

The V gene is TRBV5-1, the J gene TRBJ2-6; D gene ambiguous. The CDR3 runs to 15 residues. V was trimmed by 4 bases and J by 2 bases, leaving 10 bases between them. In germline, CDR1 is SGHRS, CDR2 YFSETQ. The CDR3 region has the DNA TGCGCCAGCAGCGTCCAGTCAGCTGGGGCCAACGTCCTGACTTTC. It is translated as CASSVQSAGANVLTF.

This clone was seen just once. This chain uses TRBV19 with TRBJ2-5; TRBD1 matches at 7 bases. Losses at the gene ends were 5 bases for V and 5 bases for J; bases not matched to a gene: 8. Germline V CDR1 and CDR2: LNHDA, SQIVND (reference sequence). The CDR3 length is 14 residues. The CDR3 DNA is TGTGCCAGTAGTGATCGACAGGGTCTTGAGACCCAGTACTTC. This gives the protein CASSDRQGLETQYF.

CDR3 protein: CASSHASAGSSYEQYF. CDR3 nucleotide sequence: TGCGCCAGCAGCCACGCCTCCGCAGGATCTTCCTACGAGCAGTACTTC. The chain combines TRBV4-1 with TRBJ2-7; D is undetermined. The CDR3 contains 16 residues. Per germline, CDR1 MGHRA and CDR2 YSYEKL. The ends were cut back, 3 bases at V and 1 base at J, with 16 bases in the middle.

This chain joins TRBV28 and TRBJ1-5; D unresolved. This CDR3 contains 13 residues. The germline CDR1 and CDR2 sequences are MDHEN and SYDVKM. Trimming took 2 bases from V and 4 from J, leaving 6 bases between them. In DNA, the CDR3 is TGTGCCAGCAGTTTAGGCCCGAATCAGCCCCAGCATTTT. Residues: CASSLGPNQPQHF.

The chain uses TRBV2 and TRBJ2-7, with TRBD2 as a possible D gene (5 bases). Trimming took off 0 bases at V and 2 bases at J, with 11 bases between the two ends. CDR1 SNHLY and CDR2 FYNNEI come from the germline V gene. The CDR3 is made up of 15 amino acids. The CDR3 sequence is CASSEASIGTYEQYF. In DNA form, the CDR3 reads TGTGCCAGCAGTGAAGCCTCGATCGGGACCTACGAGCAGTACTTC. Full variable domain (missing parts from reference TRBV2 and TRBJ2-7): EPEVTQTPSHQVTQMGQEVILRCVPISNHLYFYWYRQILGQKVEFLVSFYNNEISEKSEIFDDQFSVERPDGSNFTLKIRSTKLEDSAMYFCASSEASIGTYEQYFGPGTRLTVT.

V gene TRBV5-1 combines with J gene TRBJ2-7; TRBD2 aligns across 7 bases. The germline V gene has CDR1 SGHRS and CDR2 YFSETQ. The CDR3 covers 17 residues. The V segment lost 4 bases and the J segment 2 bases; nucleotides outside the gene matches: 15. The CDR3, as DNA: TGCGCCAGCAGCCTTACCCTGGGAGGGGATTCCACCTACGAGCAGTACTTC. Residues: CASSLTLGGDSTYEQYF.

Remarks on this clone: The identical CDR3 is also encoded by other nucleotide sequences in the sample. The V call is TRBV30, the J call TRBJ1-3; D unclear. The CDR3 extends over 12 amino acids. V was pared by 0 bases and J by 4 bases, with 4 bases between. Germline lookup yields CDR1 GTSNPN and CDR2 SVGIG (reference sequence). The CDR3 protein is CAWSVLGNTIYF. CDR3 nucleotides: TGTGCCTGGAGTGTACTAGGAAACACCATATATTTT. Variable domain in full (rest from reference TRBV30 and TRBJ1-3): SQTIHQWPATLVQPVGSPLSLECTVEGTSNPNLYWYRQAAGRGLQLLFYSVGIGQISSEVPQNLSASRPQDRQFILSSKKLLLSDSGFYLCAWSVLGNTIYFGEGSWLTVV.

The rearrangement links TRBV29-1 to TRBJ1-4; D uncertain. The V end was cut by 4 bases, the J end by 1 base, with 16 bases between. There are 16 residues in the CDR3. Germline assignment: CDR1 SQVTM and CDR2 ANQGSEA. This CDR3 is CSVGAARGGTNEKLFF. CDR3 coding DNA: TGCAGCGTTGGGGCCGCTCGAGGAGGAACTAATGAAAAACTGTTTTTT.

The chain couples TRBV19 to TRBJ1-1; weak D call: TRBD1 (5 bases). The CDR3 is 14 amino acids. The V gene's germline CDR1 is LNHDA and CDR2 SQIVND (reference sequence). Trimming stripped 5 bases from V and 4 bases from J, with 14 bases between. The CDR3 region has the DNA TGTGCCAGTAGTGGACCGGGGGTTAGCACTGAAGCTTTCTTT. It encodes CASSGPGVSTEAFF.

The chain recombines TRBV2 with TRBJ2-1, with 7 bases that match TRBD2. With 3 bases clipped from V and 2 bases from J, the junction kept 4 bases outside the gene matches. Germline V CDR1 and CDR2: SNHLY, FYNNEI. The CDR3 is 15 amino acids. The CDR3: CASSDAGVTYNEQFF. CDR3 nucleotide sequence: TGTGCCAGCAGTGACGCGGGAGTCACCTACAATGAGCAGTTCTTC.

The chain combines TRBV29-1 with TRBJ1-2; 9 nucleotides align to TRBD1. Losses at the gene ends were 5 bases for V and 0 bases for J; bases not matched to a gene: 7. This CDR3 is 15 amino acids long. Germline V lookup: CDR1 SQVTM, CDR2 ANQGSEA. The CDR3 DNA sequence: TGCAGCGTTCCGACAGGGGGTAGGGCTAACTATGGCTACACCTTC. Residues: CSVPTGGRANYGYTF.

V usage is TRBV6-1 and J usage is TRBJ2-1, with a tentative D call TRBD1 (5 bases). This CDR3 spans 12 amino acids. Trimming removed 10 bases from V and 3 bases from J, with 10 bases in between. Per the germline V gene, CDR1 is MNHNS and CDR2 is SASEGT. The CDR3 here is CATKTVYNEQFF. The DNA for the CDR3 is TGTGCCACCAAGACAGTCTACAATGAGCAGTTCTTC.